One and the same sample provided the 15 T cell receptor beta chains below, sequenced in a study of breast tumors, draining lymph nodes, adjacent tissues. Via MiXCR, TCRdb re-called the multiplex PCR reads, giving one row per CDR3 protein. Among around 230,000 distinct CDR3 sequences listed, around 35% were seen once. Axillary draining lymph nodes of breast cancer patients supplied the node samples. The material sequenced was axillary lymph node tissue. The receptors come from a female donor with breast cancer. Some clones in this sample may be carry-over from other donors' samples.

This clonotype has a handful of counts. V is TRBV20-1 and J is TRBJ2-4, with TRBD2 identical over 8 bases. The CDR3 is 17 residues long. Trimming at V came to 5 bases and at J to 0 bases, leaving 12 bases not matched to a gene. CDR1 is DFQATT and CDR2 is SNEGSKA in the germline V gene (reference sequence). For the CDR3, the DNA is TGCAGTGCTCAAAAGGGTGGCGGGGGGTTAGCCAAAAACATTCAGTACTTC. Amino acids: CSAQKGGGGLAKNIQYF.

This chain joins TRBV7-3 and TRBJ2-7; TRBD1 aligns across 9 bases. Germline loops: CDR1 SGHTA, CDR2 FQGTGA. J lost 3 bases, V lost 6 bases, and 3 bases had no gene match. The CDR3 contains 13 residues. CDR3 loop: CASSTTGGYEQYF. CDR3 sequence (DNA): TGTGCCAGCAGTACGACAGGGGGCTACGAGCAGTACTTC.

This chain connects TRBV2 to TRBJ1-2; D is ambiguous. CDR1 is SNHLY, CDR2 FYNNEI, per germline. The ends were cut back, 4 bases at V and 4 bases at J, with 16 bases in the middle. The CDR3 totals 15 residues. The DNA for the CDR3 is TGTGCCAGCAGTGCTTGGCCGCCTGGGGTCTATGGCTACACCTTC. Translating gives CASSAWPPGVYGYTF.

This clonotype came up many times. The chain uses TRBV19 and TRBJ1-2; D is possibly TRBD1 (6 bases). This CDR3 is 18 amino acids long. Per the germline V gene, CDR1 is LNHDA and CDR2 is SQIVND (reference sequence). V was cut by 6 bases and J by 2 bases, with 25 bases left in between. For the CDR3, the DNA is TGTGCCAGTAGAGTTCGACAGGCCATCCAGCGGCGAAACTATGGCTACACCTTC. This sequence encodes CASRVRQAIQRRNYGYTF.

This clonotype was seen at least ten times. The CDR3 region is CAISTGDSRGYTF. For the CDR3, the DNA is TGTGCCATCAGCACAGGGGACTCTCGGGGCTACACCTTC. The V gene is TRBV10-3, the J gene TRBJ1-2; 7 positions agree with TRBD1. The CDR3 loop spans 13 amino acids. V trimming: 6 bases; J trimming: 8 bases; junction bases outside the gene matches: 9. Per the germline V gene, CDR1 is ENHRY and CDR2 is SYGVKD.

The J gene is TRBJ2-3, the V gene TRBV11-2, with TRBD1 matching 7 bases. Germline values: CDR1 SGHAT, CDR2 FQNNGV. CDR3 length: 15 residues. J was trimmed by 6 bases and V by 5 bases; bases with no gene match: 11. In nucleotides, the CDR3 is TGTGCCAGCAGCCCAGGGGGAAGTTCTGGGGATACGCAGTATTTT. This translates into CASSPGGSSGDTQYF.

The gene calls are TRBV7-9 and TRBJ2-5; perhaps D is TRBD1 or TRBD2 (6 bases each). V was pared by 3 bases and J by 10 bases, with 24 bases between. Germline-derived CDR1 and CDR2 are SEHNR and FQNEAQ (reference sequence). The CDR3 length is 16 residues. The CDR3 DNA follows: TGTGCCAGCAGCTTCTTTACAGGGTCGCGGAGGGAGGACCAGTACTTC. Its translation: CASSFFTGSRREDQYF.

Regarding this clonotype: This clone may be a read error of a much larger clone one base away. The V and J genes are TRBV7-2 and TRBJ2-7, with D unresolved. The CDR3 covers 15 residues. The V gene's germline CDR1 is SGHTA and CDR2 FQGNSA. CDR3 loop: CASSQTPTLSYEQHF. The CDR3 coding sequence is TGTGCCAGCAGCCAGACACCTACCCTCTCCTACGAGCAGCACTTC.

CDR3 sequence (DNA): TGCAGTGCTAGGCCTCTAGCGGGGGGAATATACGAGCAGTACTTC. Translated, it gives CSARPLAGGIYEQYF. The J gene is TRBJ2-7, the V gene TRBV20-1; 11 bases line up with TRBD2. This CDR3 region has 15 residues. Germline CDR1 is DFQATT and CDR2 is SNEGSKA (reference sequence). The ends lost 3 bases at V and 4 bases at J; junction bases unmatched: 8.

This clonotype occurred a few times. The chain recombines TRBV6-1 with TRBJ2-7; TRBD1 aligns across 9 bases. V gave up 6 bases and J gave up 0 bases; unmatched junction bases: 3. Germline V gene data show CDR1 as MNHNS and CDR2 as SASEGT. The CDR3 totals 14 residues. For the CDR3, the DNA is TGTGCCAGCAGATCGACAGGGGGCTCCTACGAGCAGTACTTC. This translates into CASRSTGGSYEQYF.

This chain connects TRBV20-1 to TRBJ2-6; possibly TRBD1 for D (6 bases). The CDR3 spans 11 residues. CDR1 DFQATT and CDR2 SNEGSKA come from the germline V gene (reference sequence). V was clipped by 3 bases and J by 12 bases, with 9 bases between them. This chain's CDR3 is CSARPDSVLTF. CDR3 in DNA: TGCAGTGCTAGGCCGGACAGCGTCCTGACTTTC.

This clonotype was counted at least ten times. The genes are TRBV5-1 and TRBJ2-3; D gene ambiguous. CDR3 length: 15 residues. CDR1 and CDR2 from the germline V gene are SGHRS and YFSETQ. Trimming pared 0 bases from V and 2 bases from J, leaving 10 bases between. The CDR3: CASSLAESSTDTQYF. The CDR3 DNA sequence: TGCGCCAGCAGCTTGGCCGAAAGCTCCACAGATACGCAGTATTTT.

Details on this clonotype: Being one base from a much bigger clone, this may be a read error. This chain links TRBV2 with TRBJ2-5; tentative D call: TRBD2 (6 bases). Germline V gene lookup returns CDR1 SNHLY and CDR2 FYNNEI. The CDR3 runs to 14 residues. V was cut by 4 bases and J by 5 bases, with 14 bases left in between. CDR3 nucleotide sequence: TGTGCCAGCAGTGCATGGACTACCGGGGAGACCCAGTACTTC. As protein: CASSAWTTGETQYF.

In this sample, this clonotype turned up many times. The genes are TRBV5-1 and TRBJ2-3; unclear D gene. Germline CDR1 and CDR2: SGHRS and YFSETQ. The germline V and J ends were trimmed by 4 bases and 3 bases, with 6 bases remaining between them. This CDR3 is 12 amino acids long. DNA for the CDR3: TGCGCCAGCAGCATCGGGACAGATACGCAGTATTTT. Translating it yields CASSIGTDTQYF.

This clonotype has a count of ten or more. CDR3 sequence reads: CASSLRGQAGAANEQFF. CDR3 DNA: TGTGCCAGCAGCTTACGGGGACAGGCGGGGGCCGCCAATGAGCAGTTCTTC. V usage is TRBV7-8 and J usage is TRBJ2-1, with a weak D call TRBD1 (8 bases). The CDR3 loop spans 17 amino acids. V dropped 2 bases and J dropped 6 bases, with 20 bases sitting between them. From germline, CDR1 is SGHVS and CDR2 FQNEAQ.